The clone carrying this T cell receptor beta chain was counted only a few times. Its antigen is unknown. PCR used 60 Vbeta primers and 13 Jbeta primers. The assay was immunoSEQ multiplex PCR, and TCRdb's table has in-frame clones only and misses some. The sample has 97,000 or so clones; around a tenth are singletons. The source of the sample is a study of cytomegalovirus exposure and HLA in healthy donors. Broader study findings: Available immune exposure information was restricted to CMV serostatus only.

Germline lookup yields CDR1 MNHNY and CDR2 SVGAGI (reference sequence). The J segment lost 5 bases and the V segment lost 5 bases, leaving 9 bases of the junction unmatched. The CDR3 contains 16 residues. J is TRBJ2-4 and V is TRBV6-6, with 10 positions matching TRBD1. This clonotype was obtained from a man aged 45-60 years in good health and CMV-seropositive. The specimen sequenced was PBMCs. The CDR3 sequence: CASSHTRDRGQNIQYF. The CDR3, as DNA: TGTGCCAGCAGTCATACCCGGGACAGGGGTCAAAACATTCAGTACTTC.